Below, 21 T cell receptor beta chains from the same sample are listed, as sequenced in a study of T cell clonality in common variable immunodeficiency. Repertoires were generated with immunoSEQ multiplex PCR, while TCRdb's copy carries only in-frame clones and drops some. Captured here are approximately 52,000 clones, none seen once; the top ten comprise 3.4%. The sequencing sample was made of peripheral blood mononuclear cells. All receptors derive from a person aged 18-70 years in good health.

This clone appeared many times. The sequence runs out 3 residues before the end of the CDR3; the remainder is reconstructed from the germline J gene. This chain connects TRBV6-2 or TRBV6-3 to TRBJ2-3; D possibly corresponds to TRBD2 (6 bases). In germline, CDR1 is MNHEY, CDR2 SVGEGT. Trimming removed 5 bases from V and 8 bases from J, with 11 bases in between. The length of the CDR3 is 12 residues. The DNA read from the CDR3 is TGTGCCAGCAGTATCCGGGACTCTACG. Translation: CASSIRDST. The CDR3, in full, reads CASSIRDSTQYF.

There are many counts of this clone. The CDR3 reads CASALLQRINTEAFF. The DNA read from the CDR3 is TGTGCCAGCGCCCTCCTACAGAGAATTAACACTGAA. This rearrangement joins TRBV6-4 to TRBJ1-1; D call uncertain. Read sequence stops 3 residues before the CDR3 end, and the germline J gene provides the missing end. From germline, CDR1 is MRHNA and CDR2 SNTAGT. This CDR3 spans 15 amino acids. The ends were cut back, 8 bases at V and 2 bases at J, with 18 bases in the middle.

This clone was observed a handful of times. Coverage ceases 3 residues before the CDR3 finishes, and the germline J gene fills in the end. This rearrangement joins TRBV19 to TRBJ1-1, with TRBD1 as a possible D gene (5 bases). The germline CDR1 and CDR2 sequences are LNHDA and SQIVND (reference sequence). The CDR3 runs 13 residues. V was cut by 6 bases and J by 1 base, with 9 bases left in between. Incomplete CDR3 DNA: TGTGCCAGTAGCCTGACAGAGAACACTGAA. Amino acid sequence: CASSLTENTE. The CDR3, in full, reads CASSLTENTEAFF.

Many counts were recorded for this clone. The read comes to an end 3 residues before the CDR3 does, leaving the germline J gene to fill in the end. The genes are TRBV20-1 and TRBJ2-5, with D tentatively TRBD1 (6 bases). The CDR3 consists of 12 residues. In germline, CDR1 is DFQATT, CDR2 SNEGSKA (reference sequence). Trimming stripped 5 bases from V and 5 bases from J, with 12 bases between. The CDR3 sequence: CSAEGEWETQYF. Partial CDR3 DNA: TGCAGTGCTGAGGGGGAGTGGGAGACC.

This clone was counted many times. The observed sequence ends 3 residues before the CDR3 terminus, with the missing tail filled in from the germline J gene. The V and J genes are TRBV7-8 and TRBJ1-5; 10 bases map to TRBD1. V lost 2 bases, J lost 6 bases, and 10 bases stayed unmatched. This CDR3 is 17 amino acids long. The germline CDR1 and CDR2 sequences are SGHVS and FQNEAQ. The sequenced CDR3 bases are TGTGCCAGCAGCTTAAGAGGCGGGACAGGGGCAATTCAGCCC. It translates to CASSLRGGTGAIQP. The full CDR3 is CASSLRGGTGAIQPQHF.

In its sample, this clone was seen many times. The read ends 3 residues shy of where the CDR3 ends; the end is completed using the germline J gene. V usage is TRBV20-1 and J usage is TRBJ2-2; 10 bases map to TRBD2. The J segment lost 4 bases and the V segment lost 0 bases, leaving 14 bases of the junction unmatched. This CDR3 contains 19 residues. The germline V gene has CDR1 DFQATT and CDR2 SNEGSKA (reference sequence). The CDR3 DNA, read in part, is TGCAGTGCTAGAGATCGGGGCTCTACTAGCGGGACCCTCACCGGGGAG. Protein: CSARDRGSTSGTLTGE. The full CDR3 sequence reads CSARDRGSTSGTLTGELFF.

This clone was detected many times. At one boundary the junction diverges from the germline segment, which might be a read error. The CDR3 is cut off 3 residues early in the read; its end comes from the germline J gene. This sequence joins TRBV4-2 and TRBJ2-3; 7 nucleotides align to TRBD2. Germline V gene data show CDR1 as LGHNA and CDR2 as YNFKEQ. The CDR3 has 18 residues. CDR3 DNA, as far as it was read: TGCGCCAGCAGCCAAGATCGACCAGCGGGATGGCCCCCGGATACG. Protein sequence: CASSQDRPAGWPPDT. From start to end, the CDR3 is CASSQDRPAGWPPDTQYF.

Concerning this clone: The read halts 3 residues ahead of the CDR3 end, with the missing end drawn from the germline J gene. The chain recombines TRBV20-1 with TRBJ2-1; 16 nucleotides align to TRBD2. This CDR3 is 18 amino acids long. J lost 8 bases, V lost 3 bases, and 13 bases had no gene match. Germline CDR1 is DFQATT and CDR2 is SNEGSKA (reference sequence). Partial CDR3 DNA: TGCAGTGCTAGTTCCACCGGGACTAGCGGGAGGGCCAGGGATGAG. This codes for CSASSTGTSGRARDE. The whole CDR3 is CSASSTGTSGRARDEQFF.

The table lists this clone with a few counts. The sequence runs out 3 residues before the end of the CDR3; the remainder is reconstructed from the germline J gene. The chain couples TRBV7-2 to TRBJ2-5; 8 bases agree with TRBD2. The germline gives CDR1 SGHTA, CDR2 FQGNSA. V trimming: 4 bases; J trimming: 4 bases; junction bases outside the gene matches: 8. The CDR3 is made up of 15 amino acids. CDR3 DNA, as far as it was read: TGTGCCAGCAGCTCGGCGGGGCTAGCGGGAGAGACC. This codes for CASSSAGLAGET. The CDR3, in full, reads CASSSAGLAGETQYF.

This clone appeared many times. Read sequence stops 3 residues before the CDR3 end, and the germline J gene provides the missing end. V and J are TRBV7-2 and TRBJ1-2, with 8 bases lining up with TRBD1. The germline gives CDR1 SGHTA, CDR2 FQGNSA. V lost 0 bases and J lost 7; bases outside the gene matches: 10. The CDR3 loop spans 16 amino acids. CDR3: CASSLAPPGGDIGYTF. The part of the CDR3 DNA that was read is TGTGCCAGCAGCTTAGCGCCCCCAGGGGGCGACATTGGC.

Notes on this clone: The CDR3 goes on 3 residues after the read ends, and that part is filled in from the germline J gene. J is TRBJ2-1 and V is TRBV7-2; 11 positions match TRBD2. The CDR3 is 13 amino acids. The J segment lost 7 bases and the V segment lost 5 bases, leaving 1 base of the junction unmatched. Germline-derived CDR1 and CDR2 are SGHTA and FQGNSA. The sequenced CDR3 bases are TGTGCCAGCAGCACTAGCGGGGGTAATGAG. As protein: CASSTSGGNE. The whole CDR3 is CASSTSGGNEQFF.

In the case of this clone: The read ends 3 residues shy of where the CDR3 ends; the end is completed using the germline J gene. The chain couples TRBV7-8 to TRBJ2-2; perhaps TRBD2 as D (6 bases). V lost 2 bases and J lost 6, with 10 bases in between. The germline V gene has CDR1 SGHVS and CDR2 FQNEAQ. The CDR3 has 14 amino acids. The CDR3 loop is CASSLTSHSGELFF. The CDR3 DNA, read in part, is TGTGCCAGCAGCTTAACTAGCCATTCCGGGGAG.

This clone was recorded at least ten times. The CDR3 end falls 3 residues outside the read, so it is completed with the germline J gene. V and J are TRBV5-4 and TRBJ2-7, with 10 bases aligning to TRBD1. The germline V gene encodes CDR1 SGHNT and CDR2 YYREEE (reference sequence). This CDR3 is 15 amino acids long. Trimming took 4 bases from V and 2 from J; bases not matched to a gene: 6. CDR3 sequence reads: CASSGDRGEAYEQYF. Incomplete CDR3 DNA: TGTGCCAGCAGCGGGGACAGGGGAGAAGCCTACGAG.

This clone was detected many times. The read ends 3 residues shy of where the CDR3 ends; the end is completed using the germline J gene. This chain joins TRBV6-2 or TRBV6-3 and TRBJ2-7, with a tentative D call TRBD1 (6 bases). V lost 7 bases and J 4 bases, leaving 8 bases between the germline ends. Germline-derived CDR1 and CDR2 are MNHEY and SVGEGT. The CDR3 has 11 amino acids. CDR3 sequence: CASNTGYEQYF. Partial CDR3 DNA: TGTGCCAGCAATACAGGGTACGAG.

Note on this clone: The DNA ends 3 residues before the CDR3 does, and the rest of the CDR3 is filled in from the germline J gene. This sequence joins TRBV30 and TRBJ1-6; no definite D call. The germline V gene encodes CDR1 GTSNPN and CDR2 SVGIG (reference sequence). Deletions cut 2 bases from V and 10 bases from J, with 9 bases between. The length of the CDR3 is 12 residues. The DNA read from the CDR3 is TGTGCCTGGAGTCCCGCCGGGTCACCC. Translating it yields CAWSPAGSP. The whole CDR3 sequence is CAWSPAGSPLHF.

This clone was found many times. Sequencing ends 3 residues short of the CDR3 end; the germline J gene provides the rest. The chain combines TRBV20-1 with TRBJ2-5; TRBD2 aligns across 14 bases. This CDR3 is 14 amino acids long. With V trimmed by 6 bases and J by 5 bases, 5 bases remained unmatched. In germline, CDR1 is DFQATT, CDR2 SNEGSKA (reference sequence). The CDR3 DNA, read in part, is TGCAGTGCGGAGGGACTAGCGGGAGTGGAGACC. This gives the protein CSAEGLAGVET. The full CDR3 protein is CSAEGLAGVETQYF.

This clone occurred a few times. The read ends 3 residues early relative to the CDR3; the germline J gene fills the gap. The chain carries TRBV30 and TRBJ2-5; 9 bases line up with TRBD2. This CDR3 has 15 residues. Per the germline V gene, CDR1 is GTSNPN and CDR2 is SVGIG (reference sequence). Germline trimming cut 8 bases from V and 5 bases from J; bases unmatched to any gene: 15. The CDR3: CAMGGMAGGIETQYF. The CDR3 bases that were read are TGTGCCATGGGGGGGATGGCGGGAGGGATTGAGACC.

This clone was seen repeatedly, ten times or more. The read gets to within 3 residues of the CDR3 end, and the germline J gene fills in the rest. The chain couples TRBV10-3 to TRBJ1-2, with D hard to call. Germline-derived CDR1 and CDR2 are ENHRY and SYGVKD. Trimming stripped 9 bases from V and 1 base from J, with 9 bases between. The CDR3 sequence is 12 residues long. This CDR3 is CAIAAGNYGYTF. The CDR3 DNA, read in part, is TGTGCCATTGCAGCGGGTAACTATGGC.

This clone was counted at least ten times. The read ends 3 residues shy of where the CDR3 ends; the end is completed using the germline J gene. The V and J genes are TRBV7-2 and TRBJ2-5; 10 nucleotides match TRBD1. Unmatched junction bases numbered 4, after V lost 5 bases and J lost 1 base. The CDR3 contains 15 residues. Germline V gene data show CDR1 as SGHTA and CDR2 as FQGNSA. This chain's CDR3 is CASSPRTGGQETQYF. The DNA read from the CDR3 is TGTGCCAGCAGCCCCCGGACAGGGGGCCAAGAGACC.

As for this clone: The CDR3 extends 3 residues past the end of the read, so its final part is completed from the germline J gene. This rearrangement joins TRBV19 to TRBJ1-2; 9 nucleotides line up with TRBD1. Per germline, CDR1 LNHDA and CDR2 SQIVND (reference sequence). Trimming cost V 5 bases and J 5 bases; bases outside gene matches: 6. The CDR3 spans 14 residues. The sequenced part of the CDR3 DNA is TGTGCCAGTAGTCCGGACAGGGGAAGGTATGGC. Translated: CASSPDRGRYG. The whole CDR3 reads CASSPDRGRYGYTF.

A word on this clone: The CDR3 end lies 3 residues beyond the end of the read and is filled in from the germline J gene. V is TRBV18 and J is TRBJ1-1; the match to TRBD1 covers 9 bases. The ends lost 5 bases at V and 1 base at J; junction bases unmatched: 2. Germline loops: CDR1 KGHSH, CDR2 LQKENI. This CDR3 comprises 14 residues. CDR3 sequence: CASSAQGANTEAFF. CDR3 DNA, as far as it was read: TGTGCCAGCTCAGCACAGGGGGCGAACACTGAA.